The 8 T cell receptor beta chains listed next were all sequenced from one sample in a study of cytomegalovirus exposure and HLA in healthy donors. Method: immunoSEQ multiplex PCR; TCRdb's copy keeps in-frame clones and lacks some. The data contain approximately 71,000 clones, roughly nine tenths of them seen just once; the ten biggest clones take up about 3%. The sequenced sample was PBMCs. The receptor source for this set is a man between 18 and 29 years old in good health and CMV-seronegative.

The genes are TRBV28 and TRBJ1-2; no firm D call. The V and J ends lost 8 bases and 8 bases respectively, with 18 bases between them. Per the germline V gene, CDR1 is MDHEN and CDR2 is SYDVKM. CDR3 length: 13 residues. The CDR3 DNA sequence: TGTGCCAGCTCCGCACCGGGGATAGGAGGCTACACCTTC. Protein: CASSAPGIGGYTF.

The rearrangement links TRBV7-9 to TRBJ1-1; TRBD1 aligns across 7 bases. CDR3 length equals 14 residues. Looked up from germline, CDR1 is SEHNR and CDR2 is FQNEAQ (reference sequence). Unmatched junction bases numbered 7, after V lost 4 bases and J lost 5 bases. CDR3 sequence (DNA): TGTGCCAGCAGCTCGACAGGGCAGGGAACTGAAGCTTTCTTT. Translation gives CASSSTGQGTEAFF.

The gene calls are TRBV19 and TRBJ1-1; 9 bases line up with TRBD1. After removal of 7 bases from V and 8 bases from J, the junction contained 8 bases not matched to a gene. The CDR3 extends over 13 amino acids. Per the germline V gene, CDR1 is LNHDA and CDR2 is SQIVND (reference sequence). The CDR3 region has the DNA TGTGCCAGTAAACCCGGGACAGGGCGCGAAGCTTTCTTT. Translated, it gives CASKPGTGREAFF. Combining the CDR3 with reference TRBV19 and TRBJ1-1 gives the whole variable domain DGGITQSPKYLFRKEGQNVTLSCEQNLNHDAMYWYRQDPGQGLRLIYYSQIVNDFQKGDIAEGYSVSREKKESFPLTVTSAQKNPTAFYLCASKPGTGREAFFGQGTRLTVV.

The chain joins TRBV7-9 to TRBJ2-1, with unresolved D. Per germline, CDR1 SEHNR and CDR2 FQNEAQ (reference sequence). CDR3 length equals 12 residues. Deletions cut 5 bases from V and 7 bases from J, with 9 bases between. CDR3: CASSLDRNEQFF. In nucleotides, the CDR3 is TGTGCCAGCAGCCTAGACCGGAATGAGCAGTTCTTC.

The chain's CDR3 is CASSSPAPRRGHEQYF. CDR3 bases: TGTGCCAGCAGCTCTCCGGCCCCCCGGCGAGGGCACGAGCAGTACTTC. J is TRBJ2-7 and V is TRBV7-2; tentatively, D is TRBD2 (5 bases). The CDR3 covers 16 residues. Germline lookup yields CDR1 SGHTA and CDR2 FQGNSA. Trimming took 4 bases from V and 5 from J, leaving 21 bases between them.

The V and J genes are TRBV19 and TRBJ2-3, with a possible D match to TRBD1 (5 bases). The CDR3 covers 14 residues. CDR1 is LNHDA, CDR2 SQIVND, per germline (reference sequence). Trimming removed 7 bases at V and 1 base at J, with 12 bases between. The CDR3 DNA follows: TGTGCCAGTAACGACAGACGCCGCACAGATACGCAGTATTTT. Amino acid sequence: CASNDRRRTDTQYF. The full variable domain, in which reference TRBV19 and TRBJ2-3 provide the parts outside the CDR3, is DGGITQSPKYLFRKEGQNVTLSCEQNLNHDAMYWYRQDPGQGLRLIYYSQIVNDFQKGDIAEGYSVSREKKESFPLTVTSAQKNPTAFYLCASNDRRRTDTQYFGPGTRLTVL.

The chain joins TRBV18 to TRBJ1-1; 7 bases match TRBD1. V lost 5 bases, J lost 1 base, and 7 bases stayed unmatched. Germline CDR1 reads KGHSH; CDR2 reads LQKENI. The length of the CDR3 is 15 residues. CDR3 sequence: CASSYDRVGNTEAFF. CDR3 sequence (DNA): TGTGCCAGCTCATACGACAGGGTGGGGAACACTGAAGCTTTCTTT. Full variable domain (rest looked up from reference TRBV18 and TRBJ1-1): NAGVMQNPRHLVRRRGQEARLRCSPMKGHSHVYWYRQLPEEGLKFMVYLQKENIIDESGMPKERFSAEFPKEGPSILRIQQVVRGDSAAYFCASSYDRVGNTEAFFGQGTRLTVV.

The chain is built from TRBV28 and TRBJ1-2; D might be TRBD1 (5 bases). This CDR3 contains 16 residues. The V end lost 4 bases, the J end lost 1 base, and 16 bases lay between the germline ends. CDR1 is MDHEN, CDR2 SYDVKM, per germline. In DNA, the CDR3 is TGTGCCAGCAGTTCCACTGGCCCTAGGGGTAACTATGGCTACACCTTC. This translates into CASSSTGPRGNYGYTF.